Listed below are T cell receptor beta chains from one sample, sequenced in a study of OX40 agonist ivuxolimab in advanced cancers. Generated by immunoSEQ multiplex PCR, the TCRdb table keeps only in-frame clones and is missing some. The sample yields almost 70,000 clones, nearly 90% seen once. The sequencing here drew on CD4+ or CD8+ T cells sorted from blood, taken in a trial of the OX40 agonist ivuxolimab. These receptors originate from an adult with an advanced solid tumor such as melanoma, head and neck, liver or kidney cancer. Each CDR3 is given with its conserved first and last residue. D genes are given only for firm matches. Only some rows state a clone size, as once, few, many or a class for expanded clones.

TRBJ1-1	TRBV6-5	once	TRBD1	TGTGCCAGCAGTTTAGAACAGGGGCGCGGGACTGAAGCTTTCTTT	CASSLEQGRGTEAFF
TRBJ2-3	TRBV4-2	.	.	TGTGCCAGCAGCCAAGAGCAGGTAGATACGCAGTATTTT	CASSQEQVDTQYF
TRBJ2-5	TRBV7-2	.	TRBD2	TGTGCCAGCAGATGGGGCGTAAGGGGCGGGGGCCAAGAGACCCAGTACTTC	CASRWGVRGGGQETQYF
TRBJ1-1	TRBV19	.	.	TGTGCCAGTAGTATGGGGGCACGGGGGGCTGAAGCTTTCTTT	CASSMGARGAEAFF
TRBJ2-7	TRBV2	.	TRBD2	TGTGCCAGCAGTGACGTTAGCGGGAGTTTGCGGGAGCAGTACTTC	CASSDVSGSLREQYF
TRBJ1-5	TRBV6-4	.	.	TGTGCCAGCAGAGAGTGGGGGGATGGCAATCAGCCCCAGCATTTT	CASREWGDGNQPQHF
TRBJ1-1	TRBV7-3	.	.	TGTGCCAGCAGCTTATTTGAGAACACTGAAGCTTTCTTT	CASSLFENTEAFF
TRBJ2-5	TRBV19	.	.	TGTGCCAGTAGTTCGGTGAAAGGGGAGACCCAGTACTTC	CASSSVKGETQYF
TRBJ2-7	TRBV5-1	once	.	TGCGCCAGCAGCGCGACAGACCACTACGAGCAGTACTTC	CASSATDHYEQYF
TRBJ1-1	TRBV18	.	.	TGTGCCAGCTCAACTGGGACATCCGGTGGAGCTTTCTTT	CASSTGTSGGAFF
TRBJ2-2	TRBV15	few	TRBD2	TGTGCCACCAGCAGAGATACGGCTAGCGGGCTCACCGGGGAGCTGTTTTTT	CATSRDTASGLTGELFF
TRBJ1-2	TRBV19	.	.	TGTGCCAGTAGTGCCACAGGTGACTATGGCTACACCTTC	CASSATGDYGYTF
TRBJ2-2	TRBV19	once	TRBD1	TGTGCCAGTAGAACAGGGGGCCCGAACACCGGGGAGCTGTTTTTT	CASRTGGPNTGELFF
TRBJ2-2	TRBV19	once	.	TGTGCCAGTAGTATTTCAGATGCGAACACCGGGGAGCTGTTTTTT	CASSISDANTGELFF
TRBJ1-1	TRBV27	.	TRBD1	TGTGCCAGCAAAACGTTCCTATACATCGGGACAGCGAACACTGAAGCTTTCTTT	CASKTFLYIGTANTEAFF
TRBJ1-1	TRBV30	.	.	TGTGCCTGGAGTGTACACCAGAACACTGAAGCTTTCTTT	CAWSVHQNTEAFF
TRBJ2-1	TRBV28	.	TRBD2	TGTGCCAGCAGTTTGCTAGCGGGAGTGTTGTTCTTC	CASSLLAGVLFF
TRBJ2-5	TRBV5-1	.	TRBD1	TGCGCCAGCACGGGACAGGTGGAAGAGACCCAGTACTTC	CASTGQVEETQYF
TRBJ1-2	TRBV6-1	.	TRBD1	TGTGCCAGCAGGGCCGGGACAGGTGACAACTATGGCTACACCTTC	CASRAGTGDNYGYTF
TRBJ1-1	TRBV7-9	few	TRBD1	TGTGCCAGCAGCCATCGGGGGACAGCTGACACTGAAGCTTTCTTT	CASSHRGTADTEAFF
TRBJ2-5	TRBV7-2	.	.	TGTGCCAGCAGCTCGCCGGGACATAGGGAGACCCAGTACTTC	CASSSPGHRETQYF
TRBJ1-5	TRBV5-8	.	TRBD1	TGTGCCAGCAGCTTGGGACAGGGGACATATAGCAATCAGCCCCAGCATTTT	CASSLGQGTYSNQPQHF
TRBJ2-7	TRBV7-2	few	TRBD1	TGTGCCAGCAGCACGGGACAGGGGGTATCCTACGAGCAGTACTTC	CASSTGQGVSYEQYF
TRBJ1-2	TRBV6-1	once	TRBD1	TGTGCCAGCAGTTCGGGACAGAACTATGGCTACACCTTC	CASSSGQNYGYTF
TRBJ2-3	TRBV29-1	.	TRBD2	TGCAGCGTTGATGGGGGGGTTAGCACAGATACGCAGTATTTT	CSVDGGVSTDTQYF
TRBJ2-7	TRBV9	.	TRBD2	TGTGCCAGCAGCGTAATGCCTAGCGGGAGACCCAACGAGCAGTACTTC	CASSVMPSGRPNEQYF
TRBJ1-3	TRBV11-2	.	.	TGTGCCAGCAGCTTATGGGCGGGCTCTGGAAACACCATATATTTT	CASSLWAGSGNTIYF
TRBJ1-4	TRBV5-1	once	TRBD1	TGCGCCAGCAGCGGGACAGGGCGGGAAAATGAAAAACTGTTTTTT	CASSGTGRENEKLFF
TRBJ2-2	TRBV18	.	.	TGTGCCAGCTCCCGCGAGGGGACGAATCCCGGGGAGCTGTTTTTT	CASSREGTNPGELFF
TRBJ2-7	TRBV18	.	.	TGTGCCAGCTACGACAGTAGGATCGACGAGCAGTACTTC	CASYDSRIDEQYF
TRBJ2-1	TRBV19	.	.	TGTGCCAGTAGTAAGGAGGGACCCTACAATGAGCAGTTCTTC	CASSKEGPYNEQFF
TRBJ2-1	TRBV7-7	.	TRBD2	TGTGCCAGCAGCTCGGGACTAGCGGGATCAGATGAGCAGTTCTTC	CASSSGLAGSDEQFF
TRBJ2-5	TRBV7-9	.	TRBD1	TGTGCCAGCAGCTTGGGACAGTGGGAGACCCAGTACTTC	CASSLGQWETQYF
TRBJ1-2	TRBV7-2	.	.	TGTGCCAGCAGCTTAGGCGCTAACTATGGCTACACCTTC	CASSLGANYGYTF
TRBJ2-7	TRBV7-6	.	TRBD1	TGTGCCAGCAGCGACAGGGGCGAGCAGTACTTC	CASSDRGEQYF
TRBJ2-7	TRBV19	.	TRBD2	TGTGCCAGCGGAGTGGCTAGCGGGAGCACCTACGAGCAGTACTTC	CASGVASGSTYEQYF
TRBJ1-2	TRBV18	.	TRBD1	TGTGCCAGCTCACCCTCGACAGGGTCCGGCTACACCTTC	CASSPSTGSGYTF
TRBJ2-2	TRBV27	once	.	TGTGCCAGCAGTTTATGGGGCGGGAATGGGGAGCTGTTTTTT	CASSLWGGNGELFF
TRBJ1-5	TRBV6-5	.	.	TGTGCCAGCAGTCCACTACACGGTCAGCCCCAGCATTTT	CASSPLHGQPQHF
TRBJ1-1	TRBV6-5	.	.	TGTGCCAGCAGTTACTCGGACAGACTGTACACTGAAGCTTTCTTT	CASSYSDRLYTEAFF
TRBJ1-1	TRBV6-5	.	.	TGTGCCAGCAAGGACGGGTTTAGTGAAGCTTTCTTT	CASKDGFSEAFF
TRBJ2-5	TRBV10-1	once	.	TGCGCCAGCAGTGGAGGTCCGAAACAAGAGACCCAGTACTTC	CASSGGPKQETQYF
TRBJ2-2	TRBV4-1	.	TRBD2	TGCGCCAGCAGCCATTCTAGCGGTAACACCGGGGAGCTGTTTTTT	CASSHSSGNTGELFF
TRBJ1-2	TRBV6-4	medium-sized	.	TGTGCCAGCAGTGACCGAGGGGGGTTTGGCTACACCTTC	CASSDRGGFGYTF
TRBJ1-2	TRBV28	.	.	TGTGCCACTACCCCGACAGCATCCTATGGCTACACCTTC	CATTPTASYGYTF
TRBJ1-1	TRBV5-5	.	.	TGTGCCAGCAGCTTGGCCGTCGCCACTGGAGCTTTCTTT	CASSLAVATGAFF
TRBJ1-5	TRBV11-2	.	.	TGTGCCAGCAGCTCTACGACGGGAGGGGGGCCCCAGCATTTT	CASSSTTGGGPQHF
TRBJ1-5	TRBV5-1	.	.	TGCGCCAGCAGCTCCTCAGGACAGTCAAATCAGCCCCAGCATTTT	CASSSSGQSNQPQHF
TRBJ2-7	TRBV9	.	.	TGTGCCAGCAGCCCGAGGAGAGGAGGCTACGAGCAGTACTTC	CASSPRRGGYEQYF
TRBJ1-2	TRBV5-1	.	.	TGCGCCAGCAGCTTGGTGGAGGGGAATGGCTACACCTTC	CASSLVEGNGYTF
TRBJ2-2	TRBV19	.	.	TGTGCCAGTAGTGGAGGGGGTGTCGGGGAGCTGTTTTTT	CASSGGGVGELFF